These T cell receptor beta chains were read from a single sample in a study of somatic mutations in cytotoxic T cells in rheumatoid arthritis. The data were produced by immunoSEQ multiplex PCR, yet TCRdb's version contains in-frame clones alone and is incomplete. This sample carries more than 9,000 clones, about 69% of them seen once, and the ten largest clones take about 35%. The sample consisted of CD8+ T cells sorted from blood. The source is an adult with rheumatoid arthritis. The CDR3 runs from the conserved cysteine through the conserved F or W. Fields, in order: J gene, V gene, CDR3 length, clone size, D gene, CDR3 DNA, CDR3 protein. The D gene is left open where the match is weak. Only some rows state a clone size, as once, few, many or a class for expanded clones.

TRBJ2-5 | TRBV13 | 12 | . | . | TGTGCCAGCATTTCCTTCCAAGAGACCCAGTACTTC | CASISFQETQYF
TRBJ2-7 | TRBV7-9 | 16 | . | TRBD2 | TGTGCCAGCAGCTTGATAAGCGGGGAGAGCTCCTACGAGCAGTACTTC | CASSLISGESSYEQYF
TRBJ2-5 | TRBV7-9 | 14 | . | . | TGTGCCAGCAGCTTAAACTTACCCCAAGAGACCCAGTACTTC | CASSLNLPQETQYF
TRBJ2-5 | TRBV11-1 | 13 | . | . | TGTGCCAGCAGTGGGGTTAGCCAAGAGACCCAGTACTTC | CASSGVSQETQYF
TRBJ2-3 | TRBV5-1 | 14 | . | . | TGCGCCAGCAGAGGATGGGCGGACACAGATACGCAGTATTTT | CASRGWADTDTQYF
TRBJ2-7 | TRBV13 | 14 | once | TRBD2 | TGTGCCAGCAGCTTAGAGCTAGCGGGGAACGAGCAGTACTTC | CASSLELAGNEQYF
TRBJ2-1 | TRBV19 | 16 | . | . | TGTGCCAGTAGTATAGATGCGGCAGGGTCCTACAATGAGCAGTTCTTC | CASSIDAAGSYNEQFF
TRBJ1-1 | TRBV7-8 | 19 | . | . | TGTGCCAGCACCCCGGCTCCTGGGGGCGCGTCGAGAAAGTACACTGAAGCTTTCTTT | CASTPAPGGASRKYTEAFF
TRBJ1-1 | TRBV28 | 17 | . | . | TGTGCCAGCAGTTTTCCTCGCCCGGGGGCGGAGAACACTGAAGCTTTCTTT | CASSFPRPGAENTEAFF
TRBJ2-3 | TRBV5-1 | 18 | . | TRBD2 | TGCGCCAGCAGCTTGGGGCCTAGCGGGGGCGTTAGCACAGATACGCAGTATTTT | CASSLGPSGGVSTDTQYF
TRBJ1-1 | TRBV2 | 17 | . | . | TGTGCCAGCAGTGAAGCGAACCTACAGGGTTGGCCCACTGAAGCTTTCTTT | CASSEANLQGWPTEAFF
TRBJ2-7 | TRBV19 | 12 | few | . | TGTGCCAGTATAGGACAGTCCTACGAGCAGTACTTC | CASIGQSYEQYF
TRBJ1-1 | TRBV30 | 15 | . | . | TGTGCCTGGACAAGGGGCGCGCTCAGCAACACTGAAGCTTTCTTT | CAWTRGALSNTEAFF
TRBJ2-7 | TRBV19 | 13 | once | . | TGTGCCAGTAGTATTCTTGAGGGCTACGAGCAGTACTTC | CASSILEGYEQYF
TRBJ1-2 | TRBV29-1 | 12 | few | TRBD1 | TGCAGCGTCGTACAGGGGGCCGGCGGCTACACCTTC | CSVVQGAGGYTF
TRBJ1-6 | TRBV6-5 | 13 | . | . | TGTGCCAGCAGTTATTTTAATAATTCACCCCTCCACTTT | CASSYFNNSPLHF
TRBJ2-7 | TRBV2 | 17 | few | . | TGTGCCAGCAGTGACAGGGGCACAAGAACCAACTCCTACGAGCAGTACTTC | CASSDRGTRTNSYEQYF
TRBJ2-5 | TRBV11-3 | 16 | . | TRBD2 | TGTGCCAGCAGCCCTCGGCGACTAGCGGATCAAGAGACCCAGTACTTC | CASSPRRLADQETQYF